The source of this T cell receptor beta chain is a study of T-cell memory formation after mild COVID-19. Findings and limits, study-wide: Some SARS-CoV-2-responding clones were already detected in memory before infection. Clones that shrank (day 15 to 85) were balanced CD4/CD8, whereas later expanders leaned CD4+.

In its sample, this clonotype was seen a few times. Its antigen is currently unknown. MiXCR was run by TCRdb on the 5' RACE reads, yielding one entry per CDR3 protein. The top ten clones hold about 10% of a sample with about 430,000 distinct CDR3 sequences, less than 25% of them seen once. V trimming: 0 bases; J trimming: 0 bases; junction bases outside the gene matches: 4. Germline values: CDR1 LGHNA, CDR2 YNFKEQ. This CDR3 has 16 residues. The specimen sequenced was PBMCs or a T cell subset sorted from them (not recorded which). The TCR sequence derives from an adult woman who had mild COVID-19 (a few samples of this study predate the infection). Cell type and time point are not known. The chain combines TRBV4-2 with TRBJ2-7; TRBD1 agrees at 8 bases. In DNA form, the CDR3 reads TGTGCCAGCAGCCAAGATCTGCAGGGGGCCTCCTACGAGCAGTACTTC. It encodes CASSQDLQGASYEQYF.